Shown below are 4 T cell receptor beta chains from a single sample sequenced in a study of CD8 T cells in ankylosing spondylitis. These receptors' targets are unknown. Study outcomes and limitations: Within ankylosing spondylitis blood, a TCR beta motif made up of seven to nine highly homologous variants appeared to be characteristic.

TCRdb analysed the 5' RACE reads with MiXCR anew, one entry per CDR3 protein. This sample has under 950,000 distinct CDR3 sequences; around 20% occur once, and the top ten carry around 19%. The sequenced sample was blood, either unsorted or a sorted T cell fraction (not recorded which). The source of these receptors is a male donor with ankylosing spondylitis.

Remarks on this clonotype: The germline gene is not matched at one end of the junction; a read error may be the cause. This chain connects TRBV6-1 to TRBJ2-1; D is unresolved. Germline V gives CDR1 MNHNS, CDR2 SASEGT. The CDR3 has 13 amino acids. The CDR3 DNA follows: TGTGCCAGCAATGAAGACGGCTACAATGAGCAGTTCTTC. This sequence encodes CASNEDGYNEQFF.

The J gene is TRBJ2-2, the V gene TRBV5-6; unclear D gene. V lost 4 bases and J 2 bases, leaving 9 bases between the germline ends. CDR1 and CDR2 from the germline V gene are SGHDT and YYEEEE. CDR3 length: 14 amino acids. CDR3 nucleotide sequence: TGTGCCAGCAGCCCTGACTCCAACACCGGGGAGCTGTTTTTT. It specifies CASSPDSNTGELFF.

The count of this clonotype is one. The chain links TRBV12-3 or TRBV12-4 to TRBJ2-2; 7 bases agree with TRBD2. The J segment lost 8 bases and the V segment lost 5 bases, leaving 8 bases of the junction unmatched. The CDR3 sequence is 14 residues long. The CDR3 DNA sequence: TGTGCCAGCAGTAAAGGACTAGTTTCTGGGGAGCTGTTTTTT. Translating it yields CASSKGLVSGELFF.

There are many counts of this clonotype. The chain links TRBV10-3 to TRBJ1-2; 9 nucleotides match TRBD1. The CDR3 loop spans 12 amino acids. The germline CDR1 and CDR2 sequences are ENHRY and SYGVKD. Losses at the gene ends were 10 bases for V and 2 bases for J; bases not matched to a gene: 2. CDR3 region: CATGTGNYGYTF. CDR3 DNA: TGTGCCACCGGGACAGGGAACTATGGCTACACCTTC.